This T cell receptor (beta chain) derives from a study of vaccination and CD4 T cells after COVID-19. Across the whole study: Recovered-phase convalescent patients showed SARS-CoV-2 positivity by nasal swab PCR; about ten were mild, one severe.

There are a few counts of this clonotype. Its antigen is still unknown. Time point: late sampling 161 to 241 days after vaccination in a few convalescent patients. The CDR3 has 14 residues. Germline CDR1 reads MNHEY; CDR2 reads SMNVEV (reference sequence). With 1 base removed from V and 2 bases from J, the gap between germline ends came to 9 bases. A single record per CDR3 protein comes from TCRdb applying MiXCR to the PCR reads. The data contain under 30,000 distinct CDR3 sequences, more than 40% of them singletons. Study findings and constraints: A comparatively limited set of convalescent patients was examined, with no early post-infection timepoints.

The chain uses TRBV27 and TRBJ2-7; the D call may be TRBD1 or TRBD2 (5 bases each). This sample comprised CD4+ T cells from blood, obtained about 7 months after SARS-CoV-2 vaccination. The receptor's source is a human donor who had recovered from COVID-19. This chain's CDR3 is CASSLYGTTYEQYF. For the CDR3, the DNA is TGTGCCAGCAGTTTATATGGGACGACCTACGAGCAGTACTTC.